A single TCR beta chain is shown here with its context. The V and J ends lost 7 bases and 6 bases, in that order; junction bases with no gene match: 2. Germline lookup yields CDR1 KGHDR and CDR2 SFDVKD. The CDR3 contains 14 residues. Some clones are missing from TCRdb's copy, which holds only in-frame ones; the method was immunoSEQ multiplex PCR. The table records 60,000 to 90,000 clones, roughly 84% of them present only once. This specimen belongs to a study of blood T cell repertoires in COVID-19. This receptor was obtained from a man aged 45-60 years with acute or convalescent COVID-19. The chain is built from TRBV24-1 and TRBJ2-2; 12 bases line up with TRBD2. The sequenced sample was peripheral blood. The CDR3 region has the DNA TGTGCCACCAGAGGACTAGCGGGATCCGGGGAGCTGTTTTTT. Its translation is CATRGLAGSGELFF.